These 26 T cell receptor beta chains came from one sample sequenced in a study of vaccination and CD4 T cells after COVID-19. The Oncomine TCR Beta short-read assay generated sequence data from the DNA of cultured CD4+ T cells. MiXCR, run by TCRdb on the PCR reads, gives a single entry per CDR3 protein. This table holds around 23,000 distinct CDR3 sequences, around a third found once. The antigens of these receptors remain unknown. Stated time point: late sampling 161 to 241 days after vaccination in a few convalescent patients. Noted treatment: approximately nine-day PBMC culture with coronavirus spike peptide pools or control peptides (ViraFEST assay). This specimen was CD4+ T cells from blood, cultured in vitro, taken about 7 months after SARS-CoV-2 vaccination. The origin of the receptors is a human donor who had recovered from COVID-19.

The V gene is TRBV9, the J gene TRBJ2-7, with TRBD2 identical over 8 bases. The junction had 8 bases not matched to a gene; V was cut back by 4 bases and J by 2 bases. There are 15 residues in the CDR3. From germline, CDR1 is SGDLS and CDR2 YYNGEE. CDR3 sequence reads: CASSPTPTSAYEQYF. The CDR3 DNA sequence: TGTGCCAGCAGCCCAACTCCGACTAGCGCCTACGAGCAGTACTTC.

This rearrangement joins TRBV20-1 to TRBJ2-3; D is possibly TRBD2 (7 bases). Trimming shortened V by 0 bases and J by 4 bases, and 20 bases separated the two germline ends. Looked up from germline, CDR1 is DFQATT and CDR2 is SNEGSKA (reference sequence). CDR3 length equals 17 residues. CDR3 nucleotides: TGCAGTGCTAGAGACCAGGGGAAAGTACGGGAGGCAGATACGCAGTATTTT. Protein: CSARDQGKVREADTQYF.

The table lists this clonotype with a few counts. The genes are TRBV7-8 and TRBJ1-6; D is perhaps TRBD1 (5 bases). Trimming cost V 1 base and J 10 bases, with 11 bases left between them. CDR3 length: 14 residues. CDR1 and CDR2 (germline): SGHVS, FQNEAQ. CDR3 nucleotide sequence: TGTGCCAGCAGCTTAGTAGGGGCGGACTCACCCCTCCACTTT. Translated: CASSLVGADSPLHF.

This clonotype was seen only a few times. The chain combines TRBV2 with TRBJ2-1; D may match TRBD1 or TRBD2 (6 bases each). V lost 5 bases, J lost 14 bases, and 22 bases lay in between. Germline values: CDR1 SNHLY, CDR2 FYNNEI. The CDR3 is 14 amino acids. CDR3 sequence (DNA): TGTGCCAGCAGTCGGGAACAGGGCGGCTGGGGGGAGTTCTTC. Its translation is CASSREQGGWGEFF. The full variable domain, rest sourced from reference TRBV2 and TRBJ2-1, is EPEVTQTPSHQVTQMGQEVILRCVPISNHLYFYWYRQILGQKVEFLVSFYNNEISEKSEIFDDQFSVERPDGSNFTLKIRSTKLEDSAMYFCASSREQGGWGEFFGPGTRLTVL.

This clonotype has a handful of counts. The chain joins TRBV15 to TRBJ2-3; a possible D gene is TRBD2 (5 bases). Trimming cost V 1 base and J 0 bases, with 5 bases left between them. From germline, CDR1 is LNHNV and CDR2 YYDKDF (reference sequence). The CDR3 runs 14 residues. The CDR3 here is CATSRGGSTDTQYF. DNA of the CDR3: TGTGCCACCAGCAGAGGCGGGAGCACAGATACGCAGTATTTT. The entire variable domain, with the rest obtained from reference TRBV15 and TRBJ2-3, is as follows: DAMVIQNPRYQVTQFGKPVTLSCSQTLNHNVMYWYQQKSSQAPKLLFHYYDKDFNNEADTPDNFQSRRPNTSFCFLDIRSPGLGDTAMYLCATSRGGSTDTQYFGPGTRLTVL.

This clonotype was found a few times. V and J are TRBV10-3 and TRBJ1-1; tentatively, D is TRBD1 (6 bases). Germline values: CDR1 ENHRY, CDR2 SYGVKD. The CDR3 length is 14 residues. V shed 6 bases and J shed 3 bases, with 14 bases lying between them. CDR3 region: CAISRQVGDTEAFF. CDR3 DNA sequence: TGTGCCATCAGCCGACAGGTCGGGGACACTGAAGCTTTCTTT.

In its sample, this clonotype was seen a few times. The rearrangement uses TRBV20-1 and TRBJ2-7; the match to TRBD1 covers 7 bases. CDR1 is DFQATT and CDR2 is SNEGSKA in the germline V gene (reference sequence). There are 15 residues in the CDR3. The V segment lost 5 bases and the J segment 2 bases; nucleotides outside the gene matches: 12. CDR3 DNA sequence: TGCAGTGCTCGATATCCGGGACAGCGAACCTACGAGCAGTACTTC. It encodes CSARYPGQRTYEQYF.

The genes are TRBV9 and TRBJ1-1; D unclear. Trimming pared 0 bases from V and 1 base from J, leaving 13 bases between. The CDR3 is made up of 16 amino acids. The V gene's germline CDR1 is SGDLS and CDR2 YYNGEE. The CDR3 DNA reads TGTGCCAGCAGCGTAGCGCGGGCGCGGAAGAACACTGAAGCTTTCTTT. Residues: CASSVARARKNTEAFF.

This clonotype is judged medium-sized. This chain joins TRBV20-1 and TRBJ2-1; D gene unclear. Trimming removed 5 bases at V and 8 bases at J, with 10 bases between. The CDR3 length is 11 residues. The germline CDR1 and CDR2 sequences are DFQATT and SNEGSKA (reference sequence). Written as DNA, the CDR3 is TGCAGTGCTGAGTATCGGCATGAGCAGTTCTTC. Protein: CSAEYRHEQFF.

The rearrangement joins TRBV28 to TRBJ2-1; 9 nucleotides align to TRBD2. The CDR3 is 18 amino acids. With V trimmed by 2 bases and J by 3 bases, 11 bases remained unmatched. CDR1 is MDHEN and CDR2 is SYDVKM in the germline V gene. The CDR3 protein is CASSLNRALLAGYNEQFF. The DNA for the CDR3 is TGTGCCAGCAGTTTAAATAGAGCGCTACTAGCGGGCTACAATGAGCAGTTCTTC.

In its sample, this clonotype was seen a few times. The rearrangement joins TRBV7-2 to TRBJ2-7; TRBD1 aligns across 12 bases. The germline V gene has CDR1 SGHTA and CDR2 FQGNSA. The J segment lost 6 bases and the V segment lost 2 bases, leaving 5 bases of the junction unmatched. CDR3 length: 15 residues. The CDR3, as DNA: TGTGCCAGCAGCTTATACGGGACAGGGGGCTCCGAGCAGTACTTC. This codes for CASSLYGTGGSEQYF.

This clonotype has only a few counts. The chain has TRBV20-1 and TRBJ2-5; 12 bases map to TRBD2. V was clipped by 6 bases and J by 6 bases; unmatched bases: 5. Germline CDR1 reads DFQATT; CDR2 reads SNEGSKA (reference sequence). This CDR3 is 13 amino acids long. This CDR3 is CSAQTSGSKTQYF. DNA for the CDR3: TGCAGTGCCCAGACTAGCGGGAGTAAGACCCAGTACTTC.

This clonotype has only a few counts. J is TRBJ2-3 and V is TRBV7-3; a weak D match, TRBD2 (5 bases). Germline CDR1 and CDR2: SGHTA and FQGTGA. V was trimmed by 0 bases and J by 5 bases, leaving 6 bases between them. This CDR3 is 13 amino acids long. The CDR3 reads CASSLTLGDTQYF. The CDR3 nucleotides are TGTGCCAGCAGCTTAACACTAGGAGATACGCAGTATTTT.

This sequence joins TRBV6-5 and TRBJ1-2; D is undetermined. Germline assignment: CDR1 MNHEY and CDR2 SVGAGI. CDR3 size: 14 residues. Trimming stripped 4 bases from V and 6 bases from J, with 15 bases between. In DNA, the CDR3 is TGTGCCAGCAGTTGGACCGAACCCCCCGATGGCTACACCTTC. The encoded protein is CASSWTEPPDGYTF.

The CDR3 region has the DNA TGTGCCAGCAGCTTATCCGAGCGGGGCCGCACAGATACGCAGTATTTT. Amino acids: CASSLSERGRTDTQYF. The chain is built from TRBV7-8 and TRBJ2-3; TRBD2 matches at 7 bases. Unmatched junction bases numbered 6, after V lost 2 bases and J lost 1 base. The CDR3 sequence is 16 residues long. Germline assignment: CDR1 SGHVS and CDR2 FQNEAQ. The full variable domain, rest sourced from reference TRBV7-8 and TRBJ2-3, is GAGVSQSPRYKVAKRGQDVALRCDPISGHVSLFWYQQALGQGPEFLTYFQNEAQLDKSGLPSDRFFAERPEGSVSTLKIQRTQQEDSAVYLCASSLSERGRTDTQYFGPGTRLTVL.

The chain couples TRBV30 to TRBJ1-6; 8 bases are a match to TRBD1. Germline V gives CDR1 GTSNPN, CDR2 SVGIG (reference sequence). With 1 base clipped from V and 8 bases from J, the junction kept 7 bases outside the gene matches. This CDR3 has 15 amino acids. The DNA of the CDR3 is TGTGCCTGGAGTGCGACAGGGGTAGTCGATTCACCCCTCCACTTT. Its protein product is CAWSATGVVDSPLHF.

This clonotype has more than one count but fewer than ten. CDR3 in amino acids: CASSILGGVKRGYTF. The CDR3 region has the DNA TGTGCCAGTAGTATTCTTGGAGGAGTAAAAAGGGGCTACACCTTC. This chain connects TRBV19 to TRBJ1-2; D not certain. V was clipped by 3 bases and J by 8 bases, with 19 bases between them. Per germline, CDR1 LNHDA and CDR2 SQIVND (reference sequence). The CDR3 covers 15 residues.

This clonotype appeared a few times. This sequence joins TRBV19 and TRBJ2-2, with D possibly being TRBD1 (6 bases). V was cut by 4 bases and J by 4 bases, with 13 bases left in between. Germline V gene data show CDR1 as LNHDA and CDR2 as SQIVND (reference sequence). The CDR3 contains 15 residues. CDR3 protein: CASSTPDSITGELFF. As DNA, the CDR3 is TGTGCCAGTAGTACTCCGGACAGCATCACCGGGGAGCTGTTTTTT.

The V and J genes are TRBV7-3 and TRBJ2-3; a possible D gene is TRBD2 (5 bases). Trimming removed 4 bases from V and 4 bases from J, with 6 bases in between. This CDR3 contains 12 residues. The germline V gene encodes CDR1 SGHTA and CDR2 FQGTGA. For the CDR3, the DNA is TGTGCCAGCAGCTCTAGCTCAGATACGCAGTATTTT. Its translation is CASSSSSDTQYF.

The chain uses TRBV29-1 and TRBJ2-1; 8 bases map to TRBD1. The trim removed 7 bases at V and 4 bases at J, leaving 9 bases unmatched. CDR3 length: 14 amino acids. Germline V lookup: CDR1 SQVTM, CDR2 ANQGSEA. The CDR3 bases are TGCAGCGCCCGTGACAGGGGCTTGTACAATGAGCAGTTCTTC. Encoded protein: CSARDRGLYNEQFF.

The chain has TRBV23-1 and TRBJ2-2; TRBD1 matches at 9 bases. TRBV23-1 is filed as an ORF, its function uncertain. J gave up 5 bases and V 4 bases, and 8 bases lay outside the gene matches. The CDR3 consists of 16 residues. The CDR3 bases are TGCGCCAGCAGTCCCCAGACAGGGGGGAAGACCGGGGAGCTGTTTTTT. Protein product: CASSPQTGGKTGELFF.

The V and J genes are TRBV18 and TRBJ2-3; D not certain. CDR3 size: 14 residues. Deletions cut 2 bases from V and 4 bases from J, with 10 bases between. Per the germline V gene, CDR1 is KGHSH and CDR2 is LQKENI. CDR3 coding DNA: TGTGCCAGCTCACCAACAAATGGGGCAGATACGCAGTATTTT. Amino acid sequence: CASSPTNGADTQYF.

This clonotype was seen only a few times. CDR3 bases: TGTGCCAGCTCACCAGAGGGGCAGGGGAGTCGCTACACCTTC. As protein: CASSPEGQGSRYTF. The chain carries TRBV18 and TRBJ1-2; D possibly corresponds to TRBD1 (6 bases). V was trimmed by 2 bases and J by 9 bases, leaving 16 bases between them. The germline gives CDR1 KGHSH, CDR2 LQKENI. This CDR3 contains 14 residues.

This clonotype has only a few counts. This rearrangement joins TRBV20-1 to TRBJ1-2, with D uncertain. Germline assignment: CDR1 DFQATT and CDR2 SNEGSKA (reference sequence). With 3 bases removed from V and 3 bases from J, the gap between germline ends came to 11 bases. The CDR3 is 13 residues long. The CDR3 protein is CSASLGSYYGYTF. Written as DNA, the CDR3 is TGCAGTGCTAGTCTGGGCAGTTACTATGGCTACACCTTC.

The chain recombines TRBV4-3 with TRBJ2-2; 8 bases line up with TRBD1. Germline V gene lookup returns CDR1 LGHNA and CDR2 YSLEER. Trimming at V came to 1 base and at J to 3 bases, leaving 7 bases not matched to a gene. The CDR3 extends over 17 amino acids. The CDR3 DNA reads TGCGCCAGCAGCCAAGGGACAGGGTTCGGAGACACCGGGGAGCTGTTTTTT. It yields the protein CASSQGTGFGDTGELFF.

This clonotype was detected a few times. The chain links TRBV7-6 to TRBJ2-7; D gene ambiguous. This CDR3 spans 13 amino acids. In germline, CDR1 is SGHVS, CDR2 FNYEAQ. Trimming stripped 5 bases from V and 0 bases from J, with 8 bases between. The CDR3 is CASSRTDSYEQYF. CDR3 bases: TGTGCCAGCAGCCGGACGGACTCCTACGAGCAGTACTTC.